One and the same sample provided the 13 T cell receptor beta chains below, sequenced in a study of blood T cell repertoires in COVID-19. Libraries were prepared by immunoSEQ multiplex PCR; TCRdb keeps only in-frame clonotypes and omits some of them. The table shows 200,000 to 250,000 clones, with roughly four fifths occurring only once. Material for sequencing was PBMCs or T cells enriched from blood (not recorded which). All receptors derive from a woman aged 40 to 55 with acute COVID-19.

This clone has just a few counts. J is TRBJ1-1 and V is TRBV7-9; D gene unclear. In germline, CDR1 is SEHNR, CDR2 FQNEAQ (reference sequence). There are 13 residues in the CDR3. Trimming cost V 1 base and J 6 bases, with 9 bases left between them. The CDR3: CASSLGRVAEAFF. The CDR3 coding sequence is TGTGCCAGCAGCTTAGGGAGGGTCGCTGAAGCTTTCTTT.

The chain uses TRBV7-8 and TRBJ2-7, with 10 positions matching TRBD2. This CDR3 has 18 residues. The germline gives CDR1 SGHVS, CDR2 FQNEAQ. Trimming removed 1 base from V and 4 bases from J; junction bases left unmatched: 13. The CDR3 DNA follows: TGTGCCAGCAGCTTAGAGTTGGTGGCTAGCGGGAGTAGGTACGAGCAGTACTTC. Protein: CASSLELVASGSRYEQYF.

The chain uses TRBV21-1 and TRBJ2-3; the DNA was not used to check the table's D call, TRBD2. TRBV21-1 is a recognized pseudogene. CDR3 length: 18 residues. CDR3 nucleotides: TGTGCCAGCAGACTTCCGGGACTAGCGGGTCCGACCACAGATACGCAGTATTTT. It is translated as CASRLPGLAGPTTDTQYF.

The chain has TRBV6-5 and TRBJ2-5; 14 positions match TRBD2. The CDR3 runs 15 residues. Germline CDR1 is MNHEY and CDR2 is SVGAGI. Trimming at V came to 3 bases and at J to 6 bases, leaving 3 bases not matched to a gene. CDR3 sequence reads: CASSYGTSGGQTQYF. CDR3 coding DNA: TGTGCCAGCAGTTATGGGACTAGCGGGGGCCAGACCCAGTACTTC.

The chain carries TRBV27 and TRBJ1-1; 8 bases agree with TRBD1. V was clipped by 5 bases and J by 10 bases; unmatched bases: 6. The CDR3 totals 12 residues. In germline, CDR1 is MNHEY, CDR2 SMNVEV (reference sequence). The CDR3 is CASSDRGGLAFF. The CDR3 coding sequence is TGTGCCAGCAGTGACAGGGGCGGTTTAGCTTTCTTT.

The chain recombines TRBV2 with TRBJ2-1, with 9 positions matching TRBD2. This CDR3 comprises 15 residues. The J segment lost 7 bases and the V segment lost 8 bases, leaving 12 bases of the junction unmatched. The germline V gene has CDR1 SNHLY and CDR2 FYNNEI. CDR3: CASPRRGGLKNEQFF. CDR3 nucleotide sequence: TGTGCCAGCCCGCGGCGGGGGGGCCTGAAGAATGAGCAGTTCTTC.

In this sample, this clone turned up many times. The chain uses TRBV15 and TRBJ1-6, with D perhaps matching TRBD1 (6 bases). CDR3 length: 15 residues. Germline V CDR1 and CDR2: LNHNV, YYDKDF (reference sequence). Trimming removed 6 bases from V and 7 bases from J, with 16 bases in between. CDR3 protein: CATSPPGTPNSPLHF. CDR3 sequence (DNA): TGTGCCACCAGTCCTCCCGGGACACCGAATTCACCCCTCCACTTT.

This clone was detected once. The V and J genes are TRBV11-2 and TRBJ1-2; possible D gene TRBD1, 6 bases. There are 16 residues in the CDR3. Trimming left V 5 bases short and J 3 bases short, with 19 bases between. Germline V gene lookup returns CDR1 SGHAT and CDR2 FQNNGV. The CDR3 sequence is CASSPHGGQRYYGYTF. The CDR3 DNA reads as TGTGCCAGCAGCCCCCATGGGGGCCAGAGGTACTATGGCTACACCTTC.

J is TRBJ2-3 and V is TRBV7-2, with 13 bases aligning to TRBD2. Germline values: CDR1 SGHTA, CDR2 FQGNSA. The CDR3 sequence is 16 residues long. J gave up 6 bases and V 3 bases, and 6 bases lay outside the gene matches. CDR3 sequence: CASSLRLAGGFDTQYF. In DNA form, the CDR3 reads TGTGCCAGCAGCTTGCGACTAGCGGGAGGATTTGATACGCAGTATTTT.

The chain recombines TRBV6-6 with TRBJ2-7, with D tentatively TRBD1 (7 bases). The CDR3 is 14 residues long. Trimming shortened V by 4 bases and J by 1 base, and 11 bases separated the two germline ends. Germline CDR1 MNHNY, CDR2 SVGAGI (reference sequence). This chain's CDR3 is CASSLGGQSYEQYF. CDR3 in DNA: TGTGCCAGCAGTTTGGGGGGACAGTCCTACGAGCAGTACTTC.

This clone was seen only once. V gene TRBV6-5 combines with J gene TRBJ2-3, with a tentative D call TRBD1 (6 bases). This CDR3 has 14 amino acids. The V end was cut by 6 bases, the J end by 4 bases, with 14 bases between. The germline gives CDR1 MNHEY, CDR2 SVGAGI. The CDR3 sequence: CASSLQGRADTQYF. CDR3 DNA: TGTGCCAGCAGCCTACAGGGTAGGGCAGATACGCAGTATTTT.

The chain links TRBV6-5 to TRBJ2-1, with a possible D match to TRBD2 (5 bases). Trimming took 0 bases from V and 0 from J, leaving 9 bases between them. Germline V lookup: CDR1 MNHEY, CDR2 SVGAGI. The CDR3 extends over 16 amino acids. The CDR3 region is CASSYSPGVSYNEQFF. The CDR3 coding sequence is TGTGCCAGCAGTTACTCACCCGGGGTCTCCTACAATGAGCAGTTCTTC.

The sample holds a few counts of this clone. This chain connects TRBV3-1 (or the pseudogene TRBV3-2) to TRBJ1-2, with D possibly being TRBD1 (6 bases). The V end was cut by 4 bases, the J end by 6 bases, with 12 bases between. This CDR3 is built from 13 residues. The V gene's germline CDR1 is LGHDT and CDR2 YNNKEL (reference sequence). The CDR3 DNA follows: TGTGCCAGCAGCCGGACCCAGGGGAATGGCTACACCTTC. Translating it yields CASSRTQGNGYTF.